The clone carrying this T cell receptor (beta chain) was recorded only once. The data were taken from a study of blood T cell repertoires in COVID-19. The V gene's germline CDR1 is SQVTM and CDR2 ANQGSEA. The V segment lost 5 bases and the J segment 4 bases; nucleotides outside the gene matches: 1. The CDR3 consists of 11 residues. Followed over time, Seattle patients had been enrolled while infection was active. The method was immunoSEQ multiplex PCR; TCRdb's version includes in-frame clones alone and lacks a portion of them. The sample has about 170,000 clones, 86% seen once. This TCR derives from a woman aged 60-70 years with COVID-19, enrolled during active disease. The sequenced sample was peripheral blood. The gene calls are TRBV29-1 and TRBJ2-5, with TRBD2 identical over 7 bases. The CDR3 sequence is CSVREAETQYF. CDR3 nucleotide sequence: TGCAGCGTTCGGGAGGCAGAGACCCAGTACTTC.